This is a list of T cell receptor beta chains from one sample in a study of T cells in Graves' hyperthyroidism and ophthalmopathy. Each CDR3 protein gets one entry after TCRdb re-called the multiplex PCR reads with MiXCR. The profile shows under 300,000 distinct CDR3 sequences, more than 12% of them singletons. The specimen was blood. The receptors come from a woman in her thirties or forties with Graves' hyperthyroidism that later progressed to Graves' ophthalmopathy. The conserved cysteine and the conserved F or W are not part of the CDR3 here. The order of the fields is V gene, D gene, CDR3 protein. A D gene is named only where the DNA matches it firmly.

V gene: TRBV7-9; D gene: .; CDR3 protein: ASSLMRGGPGELF
V gene: TRBV4-1; D gene: TRBD2; CDR3 protein: ASSQEVQAGGNNEQF
V gene: TRBV6-1; D gene: TRBD1; CDR3 protein: ASSEAGQGAGSEKLF
V gene: TRBV12-3/TRBV12-4; D gene: .; CDR3 protein: ASRHQPVLSGNTIY
V gene: TRBV2; D gene: TRBD1; CDR3 protein: ASSQGDRGSGGYT
V gene: TRBV3-1; D gene: .; CDR3 protein: ASSQGPGAVREKLF
V gene: TRBV11-2; D gene: TRBD1; CDR3 protein: ASKGPGQGRTDTQY
V gene: TRBV7-3; D gene: TRBD1; CDR3 protein: ASSTYRGRREQF
V gene: TRBV7-2; D gene: .; CDR3 protein: ASSWVLDSPLH
V gene: TRBV11-2; D gene: .; CDR3 protein: AGLFQRTGELF
V gene: TRBV11-2; D gene: .; CDR3 protein: ASSSITWEADNEQF
V gene: TRBV7-2; D gene: TRBD1; CDR3 protein: ASSLVPGQGRNQPQH
V gene: TRBV2; D gene: .; CDR3 protein: ATTMGGGTDTQY
V gene: TRBV11-2; D gene: .; CDR3 protein: ASTPSSYNEQF
V gene: TRBV6-1; D gene: .; CDR3 protein: ASRGTENTEAF
V gene: TRBV3-1; D gene: .; CDR3 protein: ASSQEPASRAHGELF
V gene: TRBV6-1; D gene: .; CDR3 protein: ASSYGPSSYEQY
V gene: TRBV20-1; D gene: TRBD2; CDR3 protein: SAFSGLAGGGREQF
V gene: TRBV7-9; D gene: .; CDR3 protein: ASSLAGSRTDTQY
V gene: TRBV13; D gene: .; CDR3 protein: ASSKQAFRQY
V gene: TRBV27; D gene: .; CDR3 protein: ASSPGMEETQY
V gene: TRBV29-1; D gene: .; CDR3 protein: SVAPGTAGNTIY
V gene: TRBV9; D gene: .; CDR3 protein: ASSLPRGGGNTEAF
V gene: TRBV5-4; D gene: .; CDR3 protein: ASIPGSGANVLT
V gene: TRBV2; D gene: TRBD1; CDR3 protein: ASIKTGTGEAF